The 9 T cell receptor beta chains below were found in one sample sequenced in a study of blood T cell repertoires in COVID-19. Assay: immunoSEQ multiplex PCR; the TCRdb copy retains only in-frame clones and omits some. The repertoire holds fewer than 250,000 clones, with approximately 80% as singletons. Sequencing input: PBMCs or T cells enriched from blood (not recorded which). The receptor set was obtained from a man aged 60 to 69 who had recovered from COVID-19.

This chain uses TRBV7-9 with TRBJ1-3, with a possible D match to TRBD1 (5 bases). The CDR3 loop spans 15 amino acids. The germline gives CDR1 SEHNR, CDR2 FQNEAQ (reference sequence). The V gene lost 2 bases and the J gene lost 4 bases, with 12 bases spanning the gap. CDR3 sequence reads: CASSLPPGSGNTIYF. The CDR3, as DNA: TGTGCCAGCAGCTTACCTCCAGGGTCAGGAAACACCATATATTTT.

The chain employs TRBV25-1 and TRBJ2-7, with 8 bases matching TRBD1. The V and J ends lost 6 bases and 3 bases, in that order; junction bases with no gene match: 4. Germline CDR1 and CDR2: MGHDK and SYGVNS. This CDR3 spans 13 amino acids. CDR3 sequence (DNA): TGTGCCAGCAGGGGGACAGGCTACTACGAGCAGTACTTC. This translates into CASRGTGYYEQYF.

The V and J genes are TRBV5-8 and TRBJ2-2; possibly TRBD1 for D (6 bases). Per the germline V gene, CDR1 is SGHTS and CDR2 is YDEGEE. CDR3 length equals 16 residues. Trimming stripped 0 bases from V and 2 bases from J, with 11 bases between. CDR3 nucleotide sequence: TGTGCCAGCAGCTTGGTTTTGGACAGAAACACCGGGGAGCTGTTTTTT. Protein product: CASSLVLDRNTGELFF.

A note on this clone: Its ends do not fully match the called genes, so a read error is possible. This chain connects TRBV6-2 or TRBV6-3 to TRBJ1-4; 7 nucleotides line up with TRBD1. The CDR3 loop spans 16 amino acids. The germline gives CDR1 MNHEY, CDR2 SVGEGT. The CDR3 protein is CASSSAGQEEMKKLFF. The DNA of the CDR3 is TGTGCCAGCAGTTCCGCTGGACAGGAGGAAATGAAAAAGCTGTTTTTT.

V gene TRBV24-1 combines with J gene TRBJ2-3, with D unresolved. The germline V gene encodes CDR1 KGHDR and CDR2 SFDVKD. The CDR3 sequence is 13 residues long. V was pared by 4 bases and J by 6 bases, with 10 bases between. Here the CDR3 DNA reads TGTGCCACCAGTGACCCTCTCCGGGATACGCAGTATTTT. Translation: CATSDPLRDTQYF.

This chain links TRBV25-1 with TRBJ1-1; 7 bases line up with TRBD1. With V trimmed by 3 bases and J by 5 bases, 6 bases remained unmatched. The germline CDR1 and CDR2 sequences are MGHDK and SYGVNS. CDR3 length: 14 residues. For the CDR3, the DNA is TGTGCCAGCAGTGAGTCAGGGGGGTGGACTGAAGCTTTCTTT. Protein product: CASSESGGWTEAFF.

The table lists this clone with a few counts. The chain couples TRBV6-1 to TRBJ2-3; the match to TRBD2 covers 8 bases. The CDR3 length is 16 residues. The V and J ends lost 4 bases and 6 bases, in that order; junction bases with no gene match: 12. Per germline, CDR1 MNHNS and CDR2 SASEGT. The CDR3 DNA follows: TGTGCCAGCAGTGCCTCCCCGGGACTAGGGTCGGATACGCAGTATTTT. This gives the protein CASSASPGLGSDTQYF.

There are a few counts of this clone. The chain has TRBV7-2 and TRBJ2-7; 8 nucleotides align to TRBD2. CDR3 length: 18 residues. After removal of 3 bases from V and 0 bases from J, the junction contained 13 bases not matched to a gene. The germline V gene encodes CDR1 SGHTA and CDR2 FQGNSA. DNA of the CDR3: TGTGCCAGCAGCTTTGGGGCTAGCGGGTATCTTTTCTCCTACGAGCAGTACTTC. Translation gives CASSFGASGYLFSYEQYF. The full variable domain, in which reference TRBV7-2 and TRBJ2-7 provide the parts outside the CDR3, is GAGVSQSPSNKVTEKGKDVELRCDPISGHTALYWYRQSLGQGLEFLIYFQGNSAPDKSGLPSDRFSAERTGGSVSTLTIQRTQQEDSAVYLCASSFGASGYLFSYEQYFGPGTRLTVT.

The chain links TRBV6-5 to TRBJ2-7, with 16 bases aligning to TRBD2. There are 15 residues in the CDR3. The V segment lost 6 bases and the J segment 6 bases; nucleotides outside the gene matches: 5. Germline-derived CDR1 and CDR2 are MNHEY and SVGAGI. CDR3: CASRRGLAGGSEQYF. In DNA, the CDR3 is TGTGCCAGCAGACGGGGACTAGCGGGGGGGTCCGAGCAGTACTTC.